This T cell receptor beta chain was obtained from a study of shared clonotypes between healthy human individuals. The CDR3 loop spans 13 amino acids. Looked up from germline, CDR1 is SNHLY and CDR2 is FYNNEI. Deletions cut 4 bases from V and 8 bases from J, with 11 bases between. Repertoires were generated with immunoSEQ multiplex PCR, while TCRdb's copy carries only in-frame clones and drops some. The table records under 300,000 clones, 65% of them present only once. This clone occurred a few times. The origin of this receptor is a man younger than 40 in good health. The rearrangement links TRBV2 to TRBJ1-4; unclear D gene. The specimen sequenced was memory CD4+ T cells sorted from blood. The subset was: CD45RA-negative fraction. CDR3 coding DNA: TGTGCCAGCAGTGGTGGCACGGGGGAAAAACTGTTTTTT. The encoded protein is CASSGGTGEKLFF.